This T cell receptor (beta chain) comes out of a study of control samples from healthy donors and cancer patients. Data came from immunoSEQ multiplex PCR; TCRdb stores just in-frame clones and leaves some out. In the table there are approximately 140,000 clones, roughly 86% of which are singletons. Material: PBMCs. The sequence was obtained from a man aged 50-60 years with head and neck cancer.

CDR3 in amino acids: CSVLGENTEAFF. CDR3 coding DNA: TGCAGCGTGCTGGGCGAGAACACTGAAGCTTTCTTT. J is TRBJ1-1 and V is TRBV29-1; D call uncertain. Looked up from germline, CDR1 is SQVTM and CDR2 is ANQGSEA. The CDR3 totals 12 residues. The ends were cut back, 6 bases at V and 1 base at J, with 9 bases in the middle.